This TCR beta chain was identified during a study of blood T cell repertoires in COVID-19. Looked up from germline, CDR1 is MNHEY and CDR2 is SVGAGI. The CDR3 contains 14 residues. The V gene lost 2 bases and the J gene lost 1 base, with 6 bases spanning the gap. As handled by the study authors: Amplification of reference gene primers was used by the study to estimate nucleated cell counts. Method: immunoSEQ multiplex PCR; TCRdb's copy keeps in-frame clones and lacks some. V and J calls and clone size come straight from that table; D and trimming were deduced from the DNA. The sample yields 300,000 to 350,000 clones, around 89% seen once.

The V and J genes are TRBV6-5 and TRBJ1-3, with unresolved D. The source is a woman aged 18-30 years with acute COVID-19. The specimen was PBMCs or T cells enriched from blood (not recorded which). CDR3 protein: CASSYLGSGNTIYF. Here the CDR3 DNA reads TGTGCCAGCAGTTACCTAGGATCTGGAAACACCATATATTTT.